Included here is one T cell receptor (beta chain) sequence, with context. Its antigen is currently not known. No per-base quality is available; no much larger clone lies one base away. The CDR3 regions of human TCRbeta chains were subjected to immunosequencing. On the study's bioinformatics: Repertoire TCRs were checked for matches against a reference library of SARS-CoV-2-specific TCRs that had been generated using the MIRA antigen-specificity platform. Breadth was defined as the fraction of unique TCRs that were SARS-CoV-2-associated, and depth was defined as the fraction of total T cells that were SARS-CoV-2-associated. Each spike-specific TCR was assigned to its reactive spike region and to a CD4 or CD8 class using the MIRA data. Log10-transformed breadth and depth values were compared by one-way ANOVA with Sidak's multiple comparisons tests. TCRdb mirrors the immuneACCESS table, restricted to in-frame sequences. Some clones are absent from its copies; in checked studies, under half trace to an unresolved V gene, and the reason for the others is unknown. V and J calls and clone size are given by that table; D and trimming were obtained from the DNA. For this sample the table gives more than 110,000 clones, of which about 94% were detected only once. The ten largest clones take up about 5.1% of the sample.

This sample was included in a study of T cell responses to AZD1222 COVID-19 vaccine (dated by TCRdb to the early 2020s). Looking at the study overall: Because spike-specific TCR depth and breadth did not differ between the two schedules, AZD1222 recipients who got a second dose at roughly 4 weeks were pooled with those who got a second dose at roughly 12 weeks. A total of more than 230 trial participants underwent TCR sequencing, of whom approximately 200 had received two doses of AZD1222 and approximately 26 had received two doses of the MenACWY control vaccine. Trial participants were enrolled by age into subgroups of 18-55, 56-69 and 70-plus years, and around 150, 28 and 57 TCR-sequenced participants, respectively, were included in these subgroups. The research as a whole found: Because no day 14 peak-response samples were available, the repertoires could be characterized only after the peak T cell response. Epitopes outside the regions mutated in the B.1.351 and B.1.1.7 variants were reportedly recognized by nearly half of the unique spike-specific TCRs. Most participants were white British and females outnumbered males, and the authors suggested that clonal diversity may have been underestimated. After two AZD1222 doses, spike-specific TCR breadth and depth were significantly higher than at day 0 and than in MenACWY recipients. Only five to seven AZD1222 recipients were SARS-CoV-2 seropositive at baseline, limiting conclusions about previously exposed vaccinees. In the small 56-69-year group, the increase in depth fell short of significance, most likely because of low power. Vaccine-associated CD4 TCRs spanned the whole spike protein, with dominant responses in regions 160-218 and 743-854.

The CDR3 covers 18 residues, taking in both the cysteine and the phenylalanine. This entry keeps only the CDR3 DNA: 54 bases, framed from base 1. Here V drops 4 bases and J drops 3 bases, and the junction holds 13 bases not matched to any gene. Based on the germline V gene, the CDR1 and CDR2 sequences are KGHDR and SFDVKD. Read against the paper, the sample's time point label means: baseline before first vaccination. Vaccinee samples were obtained from the UK trials COV001 and COV002, which included a single-blind randomized controlled phase 2/3 trial of AZD1222 (ChAdOx1 nCoV-19) in healthy adults. For TCRbeta chain sequencing, PBMC samples from trial participants were taken at day 0 and at day 28 after the second dose.

The source is an adult in good health. The rearranged chain carries TRBV24-1 and TRBJ2-5; 10 nucleotides in the junction match TRBD2. Sequencing used peripheral blood, obtained on day 0 of AZD1222 vaccination. This receptor has the CDR3 CATSEVSRSSGSEETQYF. The bases read TGTGCCACCAGTGAGGTGAGCAGGTCTAGCGGGAGTGAAGAGACCCAGTACTTC.